Below, 16 T cell receptor beta chains from the same sample are listed, as sequenced in a study of blood T cell repertoires in COVID-19 (dated by TCRdb to about 2020). Library preparation employed the immunoSEQ multiplex PCR assay. TCRdb took over this immuneACCESS table, retaining in-frame rearrangements with V and J assigned. Such tables are incomplete; in checked studies, under half of the missing clones stem from an unresolved V gene, and the remainder is unexplained. This sample has approximately 300,000 clones in its table, and about 85% of those were observed once. The ten largest clones represent around 6% of the sample. Sequenced: PBMCs or T cells enriched from blood (not recorded which). These receptors all stem from a woman in her 30s who had recovered from COVID-19.

The rearrangement joins TRBV30 to TRBJ1-5; weak D call: TRBD1 (6 bases). The CDR3 runs to 16 residues. V was trimmed by 0 bases and J by 0 bases, leaving 12 bases between them. CDR1 is GTSNPN and CDR2 is SVGIG in the germline V gene (reference sequence). CDR3 sequence: CAWSVRQVDSNQPQHF. In nucleotides, the CDR3 is TGTGCCTGGAGTGTTCGACAGGTAGATAGCAATCAGCCCCAGCATTTT.

The chain uses TRBV9 and TRBJ2-3; the D gene is possibly TRBD2 (6 bases). Germline CDR1 is SGDLS and CDR2 is YYNGEE. The CDR3 loop spans 13 amino acids. Trimming removed 3 bases at V and 5 bases at J, with 10 bases between. The CDR3, as DNA: TGTGCCAGCAGCGCCGGGGGTGTAGATACGCAGTATTTT. Translated: CASSAGGVDTQYF.

The CDR3 region is CASSISRGPGNQPQHF. The CDR3 DNA follows: TGTGCCAGTAGTATATCCAGGGGGCCTGGCAATCAGCCCCAGCATTTT. This rearrangement joins TRBV19 to TRBJ1-5; 8 bases agree with TRBD1. The V segment lost 2 bases and the J segment 2 bases; nucleotides outside the gene matches: 5. Germline assignment: CDR1 LNHDA and CDR2 SQIVND (reference sequence). The CDR3 contains 16 residues.

This sequence joins TRBV18 and TRBJ1-2; TRBD1 aligns across 10 bases. The V and J ends lost 6 bases and 7 bases, in that order; junction bases with no gene match: 5. The CDR3 has 13 amino acids. Germline V gene data show CDR1 as KGHSH and CDR2 as LQKENI. Written as DNA, the CDR3 is TGTGCCAGCTCGGGACAGGGGTCTCTTGGCTACACCTTC. This sequence encodes CASSGQGSLGYTF.

CDR3 protein: CASSQGANLEANSPLHF. DNA for the CDR3: TGTGCCAGCAGCCAAGGCGCCAACCTGGAGGCTAATTCACCCCTCCACTTT. The chain uses TRBV3-1 (or the pseudogene TRBV3-2) and TRBJ1-6; no clear D gene. CDR1 and CDR2 (germline): LGHDT, YNNKEL (reference sequence). Trimming removed 1 base from V and 6 bases from J, with 16 bases in between. This CDR3 has 17 residues.

About this clone: Other DNA sequences in this specimen translate into the identical CDR3. The J gene is TRBJ1-5, the V gene TRBV7-2, with 9 bases aligning to TRBD1. The V and J ends lost 5 bases and 5 bases, in that order; junction bases with no gene match: 4. CDR1 is SGHTA and CDR2 is FQGNSA in the germline V gene. This CDR3 is built from 14 residues. The CDR3 region is CASSPRQGDQPQHF. The DNA for the CDR3 is TGTGCCAGCAGCCCCCGACAGGGGGATCAGCCCCAGCATTTT.

The chain uses TRBV18 and TRBJ1-1; D might be TRBD1 (5 bases). Trimming removed 0 bases from V and 4 bases from J, with 12 bases in between. The CDR3 is 15 residues long. Germline V gene lookup returns CDR1 KGHSH and CDR2 LQKENI. The DNA for the CDR3 is TGTGCCAGCTCACCACCGGCTGGGGCAGGCACTGAAGCTTTCTTT. As protein: CASSPPAGAGTEAFF.

This chain connects TRBV12-5 to TRBJ1-3; possible D gene TRBD1, 6 bases. Trimming took off 2 bases at V and 7 bases at J, with 12 bases between the two ends. Germline CDR1 and CDR2: LGHNT and FRNRAP. The CDR3 is made up of 14 amino acids. The CDR3, as DNA: TGTGCTAGTGGTTTGAACAGGGCTCGGAACACCATATATTTT. This gives the protein CASGLNRARNTIYF.

This clone was detected only once. The rearrangement links TRBV27 to TRBJ2-7; the match to TRBD1 covers 7 bases. V lost 6 bases and J lost 2; bases outside the gene matches: 4. This CDR3 is 13 amino acids long. CDR1 MNHEY and CDR2 SMNVEV come from the germline V gene (reference sequence). Here the CDR3 DNA reads TGTGCCAGCAGGAAAACAGGGGCCTACGAGCAGTACTTC. Its translation is CASRKTGAYEQYF.

The V gene is TRBV7-9, the J gene TRBJ1-3, with D possibly being TRBD1 (5 bases). The CDR3 length is 17 residues. CDR1 is SEHNR and CDR2 is FQNEAQ in the germline V gene (reference sequence). V was shortened by 1 base and J by 0 bases, with 13 bases between the two germline ends. The CDR3 loop reads CASSLGRGGLSGNTIYF. For the CDR3, the DNA is TGTGCCAGCAGCTTAGGGCGGGGGGGTCTCTCTGGAAACACCATATATTTT.

With respect to this clone: One end of the junction is discordant with germline, which a read error may explain. The rearrangement uses TRBV3-1 (or the pseudogene TRBV3-2) and TRBJ1-4, with TRBD1 identical over 7 bases. This CDR3 contains 13 residues. Germline loops: CDR1 LGHDT, CDR2 YNNKEL (reference sequence). In DNA form, the CDR3 reads TGTGCCAGCAGCCCCGGAACCGGGACAGATGTCATTTTT. Its translation is CASSPGTGTDVIF.

V and J are TRBV5-1 and TRBJ2-7, with D possibly being TRBD1 (6 bases). This CDR3 is 16 amino acids long. Germline V lookup: CDR1 SGHRS, CDR2 YFSETQ. Trimming took off 0 bases at V and 5 bases at J, with 18 bases between the two ends. The DNA for the CDR3 is TGCGCCAGCAGCTTGGGAGATCACAGGGAGCTCCACGAGCAGTACTTC. Translation: CASSLGDHRELHEQYF.

The V call is TRBV5-1, the J call TRBJ2-7; tentatively, D is TRBD1 (6 bases). V gave up 4 bases and J gave up 7 bases, with 12 bases separating them. The CDR3 sequence is 12 residues long. The germline CDR1 and CDR2 sequences are SGHRS and YFSETQ. The CDR3, as DNA: TGCGCCAGCAGCCACACAGGGTCGGAGCAGTACTTC. Its protein is CASSHTGSEQYF.

The chain recombines TRBV18 with TRBJ1-1; D unresolved. Germline assignment: CDR1 KGHSH and CDR2 LQKENI. The CDR3 sequence is 14 residues long. Trimming took 6 bases from V and 0 from J, leaving 11 bases between them. As DNA, the CDR3 is TGTGCCAGCTCGCAAGGAGTTATGAACACTGAAGCTTTCTTT. Protein: CASSQGVMNTEAFF.

The chain couples TRBV4-1 to TRBJ2-7; D may be TRBD2 (5 bases). Trimming took off 0 bases at V and 6 bases at J, with 15 bases between the two ends. The CDR3 is 15 amino acids. Germline V gene sequence: CDR1 MGHRA, CDR2 YSYEKL. The CDR3 coding sequence is TGCGCCAGCAGCCAAGAAGTGGGAGTTCGAGGCGAGCAGTACTTC. Translated, it gives CASSQEVGVRGEQYF.

The chain combines TRBV19 with TRBJ2-7; D is uncertain. Per the germline V gene, CDR1 is LNHDA and CDR2 is SQIVND (reference sequence). CDR3 size: 13 residues. V was clipped by 1 base and J by 5 bases, with 9 bases between them. The CDR3 is CASSIGALHEQYF. CDR3 coding DNA: TGTGCCAGTAGTATAGGGGCCCTGCACGAGCAGTACTTC. Full variable domain (remainder filled in from reference TRBV19 and TRBJ2-7): DGGITQSPKYLFRKEGQNVTLSCEQNLNHDAMYWYRQDPGQGLRLIYYSQIVNDFQKGDIAEGYSVSREKKESFPLTVTSAQKNPTAFYLCASSIGALHEQYFGPGTRLTVT.